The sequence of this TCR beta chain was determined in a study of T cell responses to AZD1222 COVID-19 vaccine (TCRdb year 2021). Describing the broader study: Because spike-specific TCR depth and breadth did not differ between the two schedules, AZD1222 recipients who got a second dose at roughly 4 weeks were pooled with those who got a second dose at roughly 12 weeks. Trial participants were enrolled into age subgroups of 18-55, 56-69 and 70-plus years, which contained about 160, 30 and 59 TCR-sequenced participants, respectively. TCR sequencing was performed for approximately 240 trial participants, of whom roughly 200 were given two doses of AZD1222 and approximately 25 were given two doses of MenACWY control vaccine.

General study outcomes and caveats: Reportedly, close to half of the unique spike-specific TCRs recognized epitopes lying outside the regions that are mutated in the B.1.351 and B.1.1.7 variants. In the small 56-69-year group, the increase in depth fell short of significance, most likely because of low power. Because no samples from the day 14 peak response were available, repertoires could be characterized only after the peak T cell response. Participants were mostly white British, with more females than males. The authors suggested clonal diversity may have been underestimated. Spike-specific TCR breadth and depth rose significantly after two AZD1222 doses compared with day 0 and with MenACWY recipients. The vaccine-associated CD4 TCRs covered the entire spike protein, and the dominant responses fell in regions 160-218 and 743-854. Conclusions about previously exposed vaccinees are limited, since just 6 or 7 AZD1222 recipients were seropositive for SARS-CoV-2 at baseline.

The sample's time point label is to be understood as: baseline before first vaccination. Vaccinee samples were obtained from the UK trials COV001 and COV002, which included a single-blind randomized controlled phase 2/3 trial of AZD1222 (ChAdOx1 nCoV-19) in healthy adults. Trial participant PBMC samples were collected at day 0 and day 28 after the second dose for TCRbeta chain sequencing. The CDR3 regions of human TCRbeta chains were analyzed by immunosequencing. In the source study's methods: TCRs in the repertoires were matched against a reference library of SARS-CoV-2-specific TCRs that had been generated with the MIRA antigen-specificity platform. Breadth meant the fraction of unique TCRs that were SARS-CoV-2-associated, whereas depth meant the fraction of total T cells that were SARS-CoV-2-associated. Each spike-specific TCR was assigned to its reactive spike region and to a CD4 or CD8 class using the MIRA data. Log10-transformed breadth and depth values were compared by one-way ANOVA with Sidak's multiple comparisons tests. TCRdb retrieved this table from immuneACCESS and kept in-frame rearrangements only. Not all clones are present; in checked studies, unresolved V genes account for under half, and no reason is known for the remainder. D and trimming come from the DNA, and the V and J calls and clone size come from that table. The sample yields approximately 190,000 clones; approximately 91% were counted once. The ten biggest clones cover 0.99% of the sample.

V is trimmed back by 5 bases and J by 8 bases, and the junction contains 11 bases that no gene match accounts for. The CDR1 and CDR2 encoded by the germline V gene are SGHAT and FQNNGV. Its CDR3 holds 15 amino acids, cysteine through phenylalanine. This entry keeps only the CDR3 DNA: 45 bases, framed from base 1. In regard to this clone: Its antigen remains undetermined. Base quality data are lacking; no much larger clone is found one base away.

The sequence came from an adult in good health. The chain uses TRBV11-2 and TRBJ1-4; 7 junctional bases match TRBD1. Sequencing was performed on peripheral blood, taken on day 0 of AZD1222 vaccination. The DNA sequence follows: TGTGCCAGCAGCCCAGGCCGACAGGGTAGCGAAAAACTGTTTTTT. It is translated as CASSPGRQGSEKLFF.